Listed here are 31 T cell receptor beta chains from one sample, sequenced in a study of T-cell reconstitution after alpha-beta-depleted transplantation in children. Unique molecular identifiers tagged the TCRbeta library. TCRdb re-called the PCR reads through MiXCR, storing one row per CDR3 protein. Among more than 15,000 distinct CDR3 sequences listed, 4.5% to 5.5% were seen once. The sequences come from PBMCs, collected before TCRalphabeta/CD19-depleted stem cell transplant. These receptors originate from a boy between 10 and 17 years old with acute lymphoblastic leukemia, due to receive a stem cell transplant.

This clonotype was detected many times. This chain joins TRBV28 and TRBJ1-5; 7 nucleotides agree with TRBD1. Germline V gene lookup returns CDR1 MDHEN and CDR2 SYDVKM. Unmatched junction bases numbered 16, after V lost 5 bases and J lost 6 bases. The CDR3 is 17 residues long. The CDR3 reads CASSPYPVSGGRQPQHF. CDR3 DNA sequence: TGTGCCAGCAGTCCTTACCCCGTATCAGGGGGACGTCAGCCCCAGCATTTT.

The chain couples TRBV20-1 to TRBJ2-7; TRBD1 matches 7 bases. The CDR3 loop spans 20 amino acids. Germline CDR1 reads DFQATT; CDR2 reads SNEGSKA (reference sequence). The CDR3 reads CCVWGPAPGQPSISSYEQYF. In DNA form, the CDR3 reads TGCTGTGTTTGGGGCCCTGCTCCGGGACAGCCAAGTATTAGCTCCTACGAGCAGTACTTC.

This clonotype was detected many times. This chain's CDR3 is CASSPTGGWETQYF. The CDR3, as DNA: TGCGCCAGCAGCCCTACAGGGGGCTGGGAGACCCAGTACTTC. The chain couples TRBV5-1 to TRBJ2-5; 9 bases agree with TRBD1. Germline trimming cut 4 bases from V and 5 bases from J; bases unmatched to any gene: 6. This CDR3 is built from 14 residues. The germline V gene encodes CDR1 SGHRS and CDR2 YFSETQ. Variable domain in full (rest from reference TRBV5-1 and TRBJ2-5): KAGVTQTPRYLIKTRGQQVTLSCSPISGHRSVSWYQQTPGQGLQFLFEYFSETQRNKGNFPGRFSGRQFSNSRSEMNVSTLELGDSALYLCASSPTGGWETQYFGPGTRLLVL.

The rearrangement links TRBV7-8 to TRBJ1-2; 7 bases line up with TRBD1. The CDR3 sequence is 13 residues long. Trimming removed 4 bases from V and 7 bases from J; junction bases left unmatched: 6. Germline lookup yields CDR1 SGHVS and CDR2 FQNEAQ. The CDR3 sequence is CASSSGGQSGYTF. In DNA form, the CDR3 reads TGTGCCAGCAGCTCAGGGGGACAGAGTGGCTACACCTTC.

This clonotype was counted ten times or more. CDR3 sequence: CASSQERTGASYEQYF. CDR3 DNA sequence: TGTGCCAGCAGCCAAGAAAGGACAGGGGCTTCCTACGAGCAGTACTTC. V gene TRBV3-1 combines with J gene TRBJ2-7; 9 positions agree with TRBD1. After removal of 0 bases from V and 1 base from J, the junction contained 4 bases not matched to a gene. From germline, CDR1 is LGHDT and CDR2 YNNKEL (reference sequence). This CDR3 has 16 residues.

By its share, this clonotype is medium-sized. The chain has TRBV12-3 or TRBV12-4 and TRBJ1-1; D may be TRBD1 (6 bases). Trimming took 5 bases from V and 0 from J, leaving 16 bases between them. This CDR3 region has 16 residues. CDR3 bases: TGTGCCAGCAGTCCTAGGGGGGGATTCATGAACACTGAAGCTTTCTTT. Amino acid sequence: CASSPRGGFMNTEAFF.

This clonotype was recorded at least ten times. This sequence joins TRBV12-3 or TRBV12-4 and TRBJ1-2; the D is unclear. Trimming shortened V by 2 bases and J by 8 bases, and 9 bases separated the two germline ends. The CDR3 is 12 residues long. Here the CDR3 reads CASSLTEGGYTF. The CDR3 DNA reads TGTGCCAGCAGTTTAACGGAAGGAGGCTACACCTTC.

This clonotype was recorded many times. The chain links TRBV7-2 to TRBJ2-1; 7 bases agree with TRBD1. This CDR3 contains 15 residues. Germline CDR1 reads SGHTA; CDR2 reads FQGNSA. Trimming removed 2 bases from V and 2 bases from J; junction bases left unmatched: 3. CDR3 protein: CASSLWDSPYNEQFF. Here the CDR3 DNA reads TGTGCCAGCAGCTTATGGGACAGCCCCTACAATGAGCAGTTCTTC.

This clonotype was detected ten times or more. The CDR3 spells CASSFRGSGNTIYF. CDR3 nucleotide sequence: TGTGCCAGCAGTTTTAGGGGGTCTGGAAACACCATATATTTT. The chain has TRBV12-3 or TRBV12-4 and TRBJ1-3; tentative D call: TRBD1 (6 bases). Trimming cost V 3 bases and J 1 base, with 7 bases left between them. This CDR3 has 14 residues.

This clonotype was counted at least ten times. The chain couples TRBV9 to TRBJ1-5; D possibly corresponds to TRBD1 (6 bases). Germline CDR1 reads SGDLS; CDR2 reads YYNGEE. The V and J ends lost 0 bases and 8 bases respectively, with 15 bases between them. The CDR3 totals 15 residues. CDR3 nucleotide sequence: TGTGCCAGCAGCGTAGAGGGGGGGCGCAGAGAGCCCCAGCATTTT. Its translation: CASSVEGGRREPQHF.

The sample holds many counts of this clonotype. This rearrangement joins TRBV27 to TRBJ1-1; tentative D call: TRBD1 (5 bases). This CDR3 has 14 amino acids. Per the germline V gene, CDR1 is MNHEY and CDR2 is SMNVEV (reference sequence). The V gene lost 4 bases and the J gene lost 1 base, with 10 bases spanning the gap. The CDR3 region is CASSWRGTNTEAFF. The CDR3 DNA is TGTGCCAGCAGTTGGCGAGGGACGAACACTGAAGCTTTCTTT.

This clonotype was detected ten times or more. CDR3 residues: CASSWGTGNSPLHF. Written as DNA, the CDR3 is TGTGCCAGCAGTTGGGGGACAGGGAATTCACCCCTCCACTTT. This chain joins TRBV12-3 or TRBV12-4 and TRBJ1-6; 9 nucleotides match TRBD1. Losses at the gene ends were 4 bases for V and 7 bases for J; bases not matched to a gene: 2. The CDR3 contains 14 residues.

This clonotype qualifies as medium-sized. The chain couples TRBV24-1 to TRBJ2-1, with TRBD2 matching 13 bases. V was clipped by 4 bases and J by 9 bases; unmatched bases: 5. The CDR3 sequence is 15 residues long. Germline assignment: CDR1 KGHDR and CDR2 SFDVKD. The CDR3 coding sequence is TGTGCCACCAGTGACGGGACTAGCGGGAAGGGTGAGCAGTTCTTC. This translates into CATSDGTSGKGEQFF.

The table lists this clonotype with many counts. This chain uses TRBV5-1 with TRBJ1-1; a possible D gene is TRBD1 (5 bases). Germline values: CDR1 SGHRS, CDR2 YFSETQ. The CDR3 consists of 16 residues. Trimming shortened V by 0 bases and J by 0 bases, and 12 bases separated the two germline ends. The CDR3 DNA sequence: TGCGCCAGCAGCTTGGGGTACAGGCGTATGAACACTGAAGCTTTCTTT. Translating it yields CASSLGYRRMNTEAFF.

This clonotype is deemed medium-sized. The chain is built from TRBV20-1 and TRBJ2-7; D remains unclear. Germline V gene data show CDR1 as DFQATT and CDR2 as SNEGSKA (reference sequence). This CDR3 has 15 residues. The V end was cut by 0 bases, the J end by 0 bases, with 12 bases between. The CDR3 bases are TGCAGTGCTAGAGATGCGAGCTCTTTCTCCTACGAGCAGTACTTC. Protein sequence: CSARDASSFSYEQYF.

This clonotype was recorded at least ten times. The rearrangement uses TRBV2 and TRBJ1-6; 7 bases are a match to TRBD1. The CDR3 consists of 16 residues. CDR1 and CDR2 (germline): SNHLY, FYNNEI. With V trimmed by 1 base and J by 7 bases, 7 bases remained unmatched. CDR3 residues: CASSEDFRGSNSPLHF. CDR3 coding DNA: TGTGCCAGCAGTGAAGACTTCAGGGGGAGCAATTCACCCCTCCACTTT.

This clonotype was counted many times. The junction departs from germline at one end; a sequencing error may be responsible. The chain joins TRBV20-1 to TRBJ2-1; a possible D gene is TRBD2 (6 bases). The CDR3 is 16 amino acids. Germline CDR1 is DFQATT and CDR2 is SNEGSKA (reference sequence). CDR3 in amino acids: CCARVSAWAGYNEQFF. Here the CDR3 DNA reads TGCTGTGCTAGAGTCTCAGCTTGGGCGGGATACAATGAGCAGTTCTTC.

This clonotype qualifies as medium-sized (0.01 to 0.1%). The rearrangement links TRBV4-1 to TRBJ2-1; a possible D gene is TRBD2 (6 bases). This CDR3 comprises 16 residues. V was clipped by 0 bases and J by 3 bases, with 12 bases between them. CDR1 is MGHRA and CDR2 is YSYEKL in the germline V gene. As DNA, the CDR3 is TGCGCCAGCAGCCAAGATGGGAGGAACCTCTACAATGAGCAGTTCTTC. Translation: CASSQDGRNLYNEQFF.

This clonotype was detected ten times or more. This chain links TRBV7-2 with TRBJ2-5; perhaps D is TRBD1 or TRBD2 (5 bases each). Trimming took 2 bases from V and 5 from J, leaving 9 bases between them. CDR1 is SGHTA and CDR2 is FQGNSA in the germline V gene. There are 13 residues in the CDR3. The CDR3 coding sequence is TGTGCCAGCAGCTTAAGAGGGACGGAGACCCAGTACTTC. Amino acids: CASSLRGTETQYF.

In this sample, this clonotype turned up many times. V and J are TRBV5-1 and TRBJ1-4; a possible D gene is TRBD1 (5 bases). From germline, CDR1 is SGHRS and CDR2 YFSETQ. V lost 4 bases and J lost 4, with 11 bases in between. There are 14 residues in the CDR3. The chain's CDR3 is CASSDGTRNEKLFF. CDR3 in DNA: TGCGCCAGCAGCGACGGGACCCGTAATGAAAAACTGTTTTTT.

There are many counts of this clonotype. V gene TRBV21-1 combines with J gene TRBJ2-7; the table's D gene call, TRBD1, was not cross checked with the DNA. TRBV21-1 is noted as a pseudogene. The CDR3 contains 14 residues. CDR3 bases: TGTGTCAGGGGACCGACAGGGGGCAGGGACGAGCAGTACTTC. Its translation: CVRGPTGGRDEQYF.

This clonotype was counted ten times or more. V gene TRBV20-1 combines with J gene TRBJ2-7; TRBD2 matches at 12 bases. The germline gives CDR1 DFQATT, CDR2 SNEGSKA (reference sequence). The CDR3 contains 14 residues. Unmatched junction bases numbered 10, after V lost 6 bases and J lost 7 bases. CDR3 region: CSATRLAGAEEQYF. CDR3 sequence (DNA): TGCAGTGCCACCCGACTAGCGGGAGCTGAAGAGCAGTACTTC.

The sample holds many counts of this clonotype. The rearrangement uses TRBV7-3 and TRBJ1-1; 10 bases are shared with TRBD1. Per germline, CDR1 SGHTA and CDR2 FQGTGA. Germline trimming cut 5 bases from V and 4 bases from J; bases unmatched to any gene: 7. The CDR3 is made up of 15 amino acids. The CDR3 bases are TGTGCCAGCAGCCAGACAGGGGGCTTGAGCACTGAAGCTTTCTTT. Amino acid sequence: CASSQTGGLSTEAFF.

Comment on this clonotype: A junction boundary mismatches the germline segment, possibly from a read error. This chain links TRBV20-1 with TRBJ1-1; 8 bases line up with TRBD1. From germline, CDR1 is DFQATT and CDR2 SNEGSKA (reference sequence). CDR3 length: 16 residues. CDR3 loop: CCARDWQGAWNTEAFF. CDR3 coding DNA: TGCTGTGCTAGAGATTGGCAGGGGGCTTGGAACACTGAAGCTTTCTTT.

This clonotype was seen ten or more times. The chain couples TRBV7-9 to TRBJ2-7; D not resolved. CDR1 is SEHNR, CDR2 FQNEAQ, per germline (reference sequence). This CDR3 region has 13 residues. V was trimmed by 0 bases and J by 1 base, leaving 4 bases between them. DNA for the CDR3: TGTGCCAGCAGCTTAGCCCAGTCCTACGAGCAGTACTTC. Its protein is CASSLAQSYEQYF.

CDR3 sequence (DNA): TGTGCCAGCAGTGAATATTTACAGGGGAATTCACCCCTCCACTTT. Residues: CASSEYLQGNSPLHF. This rearrangement joins TRBV25-1 to TRBJ1-6; 7 nucleotides line up with TRBD1. CDR3 size: 15 residues. V lost 0 bases, J lost 7 bases, and 3 bases stayed unmatched. Germline V lookup: CDR1 MGHDK, CDR2 SYGVNS.

This clonotype was seen many times. The genes are TRBV19 and TRBJ2-7; D gene uncertain. With 1 base removed from V and 0 bases from J, the gap between germline ends came to 13 bases. There are 16 residues in the CDR3. CDR1 LNHDA and CDR2 SQIVND come from the germline V gene (reference sequence). The CDR3 loop reads CASSIGGEISSYEQYF. The CDR3 coding sequence is TGTGCCAGTAGTATAGGAGGCGAGATTAGCTCCTACGAGCAGTACTTC.

This clonotype was seen ten or more times. The rearrangement links TRBV3-1 to TRBJ2-3; 12 bases are shared with TRBD2. Losses at the gene ends were 4 bases for V and 0 bases for J; bases not matched to a gene: 11. CDR1 and CDR2 from the germline V gene are LGHDT and YNNKEL (reference sequence). There are 19 residues in the CDR3. The CDR3 region is CASSPGGLAGPPSTDTQYF. The CDR3 coding sequence is TGTGCCAGCAGCCCGGGGGGACTAGCGGGTCCCCCTAGCACAGATACGCAGTATTTT.

This clonotype came up many times. Here the CDR3 DNA reads TGTGCCAGCAGCTTAGCGGGGGGACTCAATGTGCAGCCCCAGCATTTT. It encodes CASSLAGGLNVQPQHF. The genes are TRBV7-2 and TRBJ1-5; tentatively, D is TRBD1 (5 bases). Trimming pared 0 bases from V and 7 bases from J, leaving 16 bases between. Germline values: CDR1 SGHTA, CDR2 FQGNSA. This CDR3 has 16 amino acids.

This clonotype came up many times. The rearrangement joins TRBV2 to TRBJ1-4; D remains ambiguous. Germline V lookup: CDR1 SNHLY, CDR2 FYNNEI. V lost 7 bases, J lost 4 bases, and 10 bases lay in between. The CDR3 contains 13 residues. CDR3: CASTEVLNEKLFF. CDR3 coding DNA: TGTGCCAGCACCGAGGTACTTAATGAAAAACTGTTTTTT.

This clonotype was seen repeatedly, ten times or more. The chain couples TRBV9 to TRBJ2-3; 12 nucleotides line up with TRBD2. Germline CDR1 SGDLS, CDR2 YYNGEE. The CDR3 consists of 16 residues. V trimming: 0 bases; J trimming: 6 bases; junction bases outside the gene matches: 5. The CDR3 reads CASSVDLAGGPDTQYF. The CDR3, as DNA: TGTGCCAGCAGCGTAGACCTAGCGGGAGGGCCTGATACGCAGTATTTT.